What follows describes a single T cell receptor (beta chain). The antigen it binds to is not known. Qualities for individual bases were not recorded, and no much larger clone is one base off. Each collaborating institution followed its own protocols to collect whole blood in K2EDTA tubes. For TCRbeta analysis, collaborators shipped samples as frozen whole blood, isolated PBMCs, or DNA extracted from either of those sample types. V is cut back by 4 bases and J by 5 bases, with 10 bases in the junction unmatched. In the germline V gene (reference sequence), CDR1 corresponds to MNHEY and CDR2 to SMNVEV. The CDR3 holds 15 amino acids from the cysteine to the phenylalanine. CDR3 DNA only is kept here, 45 bases in frame from base 1. This specimen belongs to a study of blood T cell repertoires in COVID-19 (dated by TCRdb to about 2020). About the full investigation: Collaborator samples came from the United States, Italy and Spain and covered acute and convalescent phases of COVID-19. Sample metadata almost always included a de-identified subject ID, COVID-19 status, age in years and sex. Deeply sampled blood TCRbeta repertoires from subjects exposed to, actively infected with, or recovered from COVID-19 were included in the dataset. The material from the prospective study consisted of cDNA or gDNA derived from T cells, B-cell-depleted T cells, or PBMCs. Samples were obtained from the ongoing ImmuneRACE study (first 160 participants) and from some 1,200 subjects provided by 6 global collaborators. The repertoires were released in a freely available public database intended as a resource for research on the immune response to SARS-CoV-2. Where available, HLA class I and class II types were obtained from metadata supplied by the sample provider rather than from assay-based typing. What the authors observed across the whole study: The amount of clinical and demographic metadata varied by source and participant and was provided uncurated.

The immunoSEQ Assay, a bias-controlled multiplex PCR, was used to amplify TCRbeta CDR3 regions from genomic DNA. The authors' pipeline ran thus. The number of nucleated cells in each sample was estimated from the amplification of reference gene primers within the assay. Sequence reads were collapsed and filtered to measure the absolute abundance of every unique TCRbeta CDR3 rearrangement. For each sample, productive Simpson clonality was calculated by taking the square root of Simpson's diversity index across productive rearrangements. The clones in this table, taken by TCRdb from immuneACCESS, are in-frame only. Not every clone is retained; where verified, under half of the shortfall comes from an unresolved V gene, and the cause of the rest is unknown. From that table come the V and J calls and clone size; the DNA was used to work out D and trimming. This sample holds around 130,000 clones; around 85% were observed only once. The biggest ten clones account for just under 3% of the sample.

This receptor was obtained from a man aged 45-60 years with acute or convalescent COVID-19. The chain is made from TRBV27 and TRBJ1-1; 7 central nucleotides agree with TRBD1. The material sequenced was peripheral blood. The CDR3 corresponds to CASSSPTGVRTEAFF. The sequence in DNA is TGTGCCAGCAGTTCCCCTACAGGGGTTCGAACTGAAGCTTTCTTT.